This T cell receptor beta chain originates from a study of glioma-infiltrating T cells. There are many counts of this clonotype. Its specificity is unknown. The J segment lost 5 bases and the V segment lost 3 bases, leaving 8 bases of the junction unmatched. The CDR3 totals 15 residues. Germline values: CDR1 SGHVS, CDR2 FQNEAQ. Using RNA template, CDR3s of TCR alpha and beta were amplified with iRepertoire arm-PCR. For one-step reverse transcription and amplification, about 85-400 ng of tissue mRNA or PBMC total RNA was used. TCRdb ran MiXCR on the multiplex PCR reads and lists one entry per CDR3 protein. The profile shows fewer than 200,000 distinct CDR3 sequences, around 40% of them singletons. Whole-study results and caveats: Tissue and blood shared very few CDR3 sequences.

The sequencing input was glioma tissue, nonneoplastic brain tissue, or PBMCs (not recorded which). The sequence was collected from a human donor with low-grade glioma or glioblastoma, undergoing nonglioma brain surgery, or in good health (not recorded which). The chain joins TRBV7-8 to TRBJ2-5; 8 positions match TRBD1. CDR3 bases: TGTGCCAGCAGCTTCTCAGGGGGCTTTGGGGAGACCCAGTACTTC. Amino acids: CASSFSGGFGETQYF. The variable domain in full, with the rest retrieved from reference TRBV7-8 and TRBJ2-5, is GAGVSQSPRYKVAKRGQDVALRCDPISGHVSLFWYQQALGQGPEFLTYFQNEAQLDKSGLPSDRFFAERPEGSVSTLKIQRTQQEDSAVYLCASSFSGGFGETQYFGPGTRLLVL.